This T cell receptor (beta chain) came from a study of regulatory T cells in long-lasting Graves disease. Arm-PCR with iRepertoire HTBI primers amplified the CDR3 regions for these TCR beta libraries. Original analysis: The samples yielded 50 to 80 TRBV and about 15 TRBJ segments. Each CDR3 protein is one row after TCRdb ran MiXCR on the multiplex PCR reads. The V and J calls shown here were made by TCRdb, not taken from the authors' results. The data contain about 400,000 distinct CDR3 sequences, 15% to 20% of them seen just once; the ten biggest clones take up over 20%. Per the germline V gene, CDR1 is SGHRS and CDR2 is YFSETQ. CDR3 length equals 16 residues. Trimming shortened V by 0 bases and J by 2 bases, and 13 bases separated the two germline ends. This clonotype occurred many times. Time point meaning: newly diagnosed GD, antithyroid drugs for less than 3 months. Generation of the TCR library employed RNA extracted from PBMCs.

The sample also formed part of further work on T cells in Graves' hyperthyroidism and ophthalmopathy. That paper adds: Median prediction lead before ophthalmopathy onset was 6 to 8 months with the model.

The chain carries TRBV5-1 and TRBJ2-3; a possible D gene is TRBD1 (6 bases). This TCR came from a woman aged 18-29 years with Graves disease. Sequenced here: peripheral blood mononuclear cells (PBMCs), sampled at new diagnosis, from a patient treated with antithyroid drugs. CDR3: CASSLGPGQTTDTQYF. The CDR3 nucleotides are TGCGCCAGCAGCTTGGGCCCGGGACAAACCACAGATACGCAGTATTTT.